A single sample gave rise to the 24 T cell receptor beta chains below, sequenced in a study of response to subunit inactivated influenza vaccine. MiXCR, run by TCRdb on the RT-PCR reads, gives a single entry per CDR3 protein. The data hold about 170,000 distinct CDR3 sequences, with about an eighth observed a single time. The same sample was also studied in work on T cells expressing NK-cell markers. That paper states: Scientists made TCR beta cDNA using 5'RACE template switching with UMIs.

The sample here was CD8+ T cells sorted from PBMCs, taken 11 to 12 days after vaccination. The receptor source for this set is a man between 45 and 60 years old who received an inactivated influenza vaccine.

In this sample, this clonotype turned up a few times. The V gene is TRBV6-1, the J gene TRBJ2-7, with TRBD2 matching over 12 bases. J lost 5 bases, V lost 6 bases, and 5 bases had no gene match. Germline loops: CDR1 MNHNS, CDR2 SASEGT. The CDR3 has 14 residues. CDR3 sequence reads: CASSLLAGGDEQYF. The CDR3 DNA follows: TGTGCCAGCAGCCTGCTAGCGGGAGGGGACGAGCAGTACTTC.

The chain combines TRBV10-3 with TRBJ2-6; tentative D call: TRBD2 (5 bases). V lost 8 bases and J 3 bases, leaving 11 bases between the germline ends. The CDR3 has 14 amino acids. The germline CDR1 and CDR2 sequences are ENHRY and SYGVKD. CDR3 sequence reads: CAIGEWVGANVLTF. CDR3 coding DNA: TGTGCCATCGGGGAGTGGGTTGGGGCCAACGTCCTGACTTTC.

This clonotype occurred a few times. V is TRBV5-5 and J is TRBJ2-3; the D gene could be TRBD1 or TRBD2 (5 bases each). V lost 3 bases to trimming and J lost 2 bases, with 19 bases between them. Germline V gives CDR1 SGHKS, CDR2 YYEKEE (reference sequence). This CDR3 is built from 17 residues. The CDR3 DNA reads as TGTGCCAGCAGCTCCTCACCTCGACGGGGCCCCACAGATACGCAGTATTTT. The encoded protein is CASSSSPRRGPTDTQYF.

This clonotype was detected a few times. The CDR3, as DNA: TGTGCCAGCAGCAATTCCGTGCCCGTAAACAATGAGCAGTTCTTC. Its protein is CASSNSVPVNNEQFF. This chain links TRBV21-1 with TRBJ2-1. TRBV21-1 is a documented pseudogene. The CDR3 length is 15 residues.

This clonotype has ten or more counts. This chain links TRBV7-9 with TRBJ2-1; D is ambiguous. The CDR3 loop spans 12 amino acids. Germline V lookup: CDR1 SEHNR, CDR2 FQNEAQ (reference sequence). Trimming cost V 5 bases and J 8 bases, with 10 bases left between them. The CDR3 DNA reads as TGTGCCAGCAGCCCCGAATACGATGAGCAGTTCTTC. Translating it yields CASSPEYDEQFF.

This clonotype was counted between two and nine times. The gene calls are TRBV4-2 and TRBJ2-5; 9 bases align to TRBD1. V was pared by 1 base and J by 4 bases, with 4 bases of the junction left unmatched. Germline V gene lookup returns CDR1 LGHNA and CDR2 YNFKEQ. This CDR3 contains 15 residues. CDR3 residues: CASSQVGTGRETQYF. The CDR3 DNA follows: TGTGCCAGCAGCCAAGTTGGGACAGGGAGAGAGACCCAGTACTTC.

This clonotype was counted only a few times. The rearrangement joins TRBV25-1 to TRBJ1-5; unclear D gene. The CDR3 contains 14 residues. From germline, CDR1 is MGHDK and CDR2 SYGVNS. V was trimmed by 1 base and J by 1 base, leaving 5 bases between them. The CDR3 loop reads CASSEFGSNQPQHF. The DNA for the CDR3 is TGTGCCAGCAGTGAATTTGGAAGCAATCAGCCCCAGCATTTT. The full variable domain, in which reference TRBV25-1 and TRBJ1-5 provide the parts outside the CDR3, is EADIYQTPRYLVIGTGKKITLECSQTMGHDKMYWYQQDPGMELHLIHYSYGVNSTEKGDLSSESTVSRIRTEHFPLTLESARPSHTSQYLCASSEFGSNQPQHFGDGTRLSIL.

In this sample, this clonotype turned up a few times. The chain recombines TRBV4-3 with TRBJ2-1; 12 nucleotides align to TRBD2. V was pared by 3 bases and J by 12 bases, with 3 bases of the junction left unmatched. Germline lookup yields CDR1 LGHNA and CDR2 YSLEER. This CDR3 has 13 amino acids. The CDR3 DNA sequence: TGCGCCAGCAGCCACGGACTAGCGGGACCGCAGTTCTTC. It translates to CASSHGLAGPQFF.

The rearrangement joins TRBV20-1 to TRBJ2-5; D unclear. Germline-derived CDR1 and CDR2 are DFQATT and SNEGSKA (reference sequence). The CDR3 spans 16 residues. The ends were cut back, 0 bases at V and 0 bases at J, with 14 bases in the middle. The chain's CDR3 is CSARDLGSPYQETQYF. The DNA of the CDR3 is TGCAGTGCTAGAGATCTCGGCAGCCCATACCAAGAGACCCAGTACTTC.

The rearrangement joins TRBV21-1 to TRBJ2-7. TRBV21-1 counts as a pseudogene. The CDR3 spans 19 residues. In DNA, the CDR3 is TGTGCCAGCAGCAAAAACCCCACTCCAACTTGGGTGGTCGCGCTCGAGCAGTACTTC. This codes for CASSKNPTPTWVVALEQYF.

This clonotype was detected a few times. V gene TRBV7-3 combines with J gene TRBJ1-1; D ambiguous. Germline V gene sequence: CDR1 SGHTA, CDR2 FQGTGA. This CDR3 has 16 residues. The germline V and J ends were trimmed by 1 base and 3 bases, with 15 bases remaining between them. CDR3 protein: CASSLMRRVRDTEAFF. DNA for the CDR3: TGTGCCAGCAGCTTAATGAGGAGGGTGAGAGACACTGAAGCTTTCTTT.

V is TRBV20-1 and J is TRBJ1-5, with TRBD1 as a possible D gene (6 bases). Trimming left V 6 bases short and J 6 bases short, with 21 bases between. The CDR3 spans 15 residues. Germline CDR1 is DFQATT and CDR2 is SNEGSKA (reference sequence). The CDR3 nucleotides read TGCAGTGCCATCGTTCCTCCCCCGGGGGCTCAGCCCCAGCATTTT. This codes for CSAIVPPPGAQPQHF.

Regarding this clonotype: Possible read error: a much larger clone is one base away. The V call is TRBV12-3 or TRBV12-4, the J call TRBJ2-7, with 7 bases fitting TRBD2. CDR3 size: 14 residues. The junction had 9 bases not matched to a gene; V was cut back by 5 bases and J by 5 bases. CDR3 DNA: TGTGCCAGCAGTCCAACTAGCGCGGGCCACGAGCAGTACTTC. Protein product: CASSPTSAGHEQYF.

This clonotype has at least ten counts. The chain joins TRBV29-1 to TRBJ2-2; 14 positions match TRBD2. CDR1 is SQVTM and CDR2 is ANQGSEA in the germline V gene. Germline trimming cut 5 bases from V and 4 bases from J; bases unmatched to any gene: 6. There are 16 residues in the CDR3. CDR3 in amino acids: CSVRGLAGAITGELFF. DNA for the CDR3: TGCAGCGTTAGGGGACTAGCGGGAGCAATCACCGGGGAGCTGTTTTTT.

The V gene is TRBV6-5, the J gene TRBJ2-3, with D maybe TRBD2 (6 bases). Germline V gives CDR1 MNHEY, CDR2 SVGAGI. The CDR3 sequence is 15 residues long. V lost 0 bases to trimming and J lost 1 base, with 8 bases between them. CDR3 bases: TGTGCCAGCAGTTACTCGTCGGGGGGCACAGATACGCAGTATTTT. The encoded protein is CASSYSSGGTDTQYF.

This clonotype was observed once. The junction does not match germline at one end; this may be a read error. The gene calls are TRBV12-3 or TRBV12-4 and TRBJ2-3, with TRBD2 matching 12 bases. The CDR3 has 15 amino acids. The CDR3 sequence is CASSSLAGGLDTHYF. The CDR3 nucleotides are TGTGCCAGCAGTTCCCTAGCGGGGGGGCTAGATACGCACTATTTT.

The chain has TRBV11-2 and TRBJ2-7, with 9 bases aligning to TRBD1. There are 15 residues in the CDR3. Per the germline V gene, CDR1 is SGHAT and CDR2 is FQNNGV. V lost 6 bases and J lost 1; bases outside the gene matches: 7. CDR3 in DNA: TGTGCCAGCAGTCCCCCGGGACAGGGATCCTACGAGCAGTACTTC. It specifies CASSPPGQGSYEQYF. Supplemented by reference TRBV11-2 and TRBJ2-7, the full variable domain reads EAGVAQSPRYKIIEKRQSVAFWCNPISGHATLYWYQQILGQGPKLLIQFQNNGVVDDSQLPKDRFSAERLKGVDSTLKIQPAKLEDSAVYLCASSPPGQGSYEQYFGPGTRLTVT.

The genes are TRBV11-2 and TRBJ2-2, with D possibly being TRBD2 (6 bases). CDR3 length: 16 amino acids. Germline V gene data show CDR1 as SGHAT and CDR2 as FQNNGV. Deletions cut 4 bases from V and 6 bases from J, with 18 bases between. The CDR3 nucleotides read TGTGCCAGCAGCTATGGGCAGTTGGGGGAGGCCGGGGAGCTGTTTTTT. Its protein is CASSYGQLGEAGELFF.

This clonotype was found a few times. The chain uses TRBV4-1 and TRBJ2-7; 11 nucleotides match TRBD1. The trim removed 3 bases at V and 3 bases at J, leaving 10 bases unmatched. This CDR3 has 17 amino acids. Germline V CDR1 and CDR2: MGHRA, YSYEKL. The CDR3 region is CASSHTRGQGGSYEQYF. The CDR3, as DNA: TGCGCCAGCAGCCATACCAGGGGACAGGGGGGTAGCTACGAGCAGTACTTC.

The chain links TRBV27 to TRBJ2-7; D possibly corresponds to TRBD2 (6 bases). The length of the CDR3 is 14 residues. CDR1 and CDR2 from the germline V gene are MNHEY and SMNVEV (reference sequence). The V end lost 2 bases, the J end lost 4 bases, and 12 bases lay between the germline ends. The CDR3 coding sequence is TGTGCCAGCAGTTTAATGGGTAGCGGATACGAGCAGTACTTC. Amino acids: CASSLMGSGYEQYF.

The rearrangement links TRBV5-4 to TRBJ2-1; no clear D. Germline CDR1 and CDR2: SGHNT and YYREEE (reference sequence). Trimming left V 4 bases short and J 6 bases short, with 14 bases between. The CDR3 totals 14 residues. This CDR3 is CASSAPLFGNEQFF. CDR3 sequence (DNA): TGTGCCAGCAGCGCACCCCTTTTCGGCAATGAGCAGTTCTTC.

This clonotype was picked up a small number of times. The CDR3 region has the DNA TGTGCCAGCAGCCACCGGGACAGGGTTTACGAGCAGTACTTC. This gives the protein CASSHRDRVYEQYF. V gene TRBV13 combines with J gene TRBJ2-7; 9 bases are a match to TRBD1. Trimming at V came to 5 bases and at J to 4 bases, leaving 6 bases not matched to a gene. CDR3 length: 14 amino acids. Germline V CDR1 and CDR2: PRHDT, FYEKMQ (reference sequence).

This clonotype was seen only a few times. J is TRBJ2-3 and V is TRBV6-4; D gene unclear. V was pared by 2 bases and J by 4 bases, with 13 bases between. Germline V gene sequence: CDR1 MRHNA, CDR2 SNTAGT. The CDR3 extends over 15 amino acids. The CDR3 coding sequence is TGTGCCAGCAGTGACCGATTCCAGGATTCAGATACGCAGTATTTT. This codes for CASSDRFQDSDTQYF.

The chain links TRBV6-5 to TRBJ2-2; 13 positions agree with TRBD2. Germline V CDR1 and CDR2: MNHEY, SVGAGI. The CDR3 is 18 residues long. Trimming at V came to 0 bases and at J to 1 base, leaving 2 bases not matched to a gene. The DNA for the CDR3 is TGTGCCAGCAGTTACTCGAGGACTAGCGGGGGGAACACCGGGGAGCTGTTTTTT. It codes for CASSYSRTSGGNTGELFF.